Listed here are 32 T cell receptor beta chains from one sample, sequenced in a study of T cells after yellow fever vaccination. Via MiXCR, TCRdb re-called the 5' RACE reads, giving one row per CDR3 protein. This repertoire shows about 580,000 distinct CDR3 sequences, about a sixth found once; its top ten account for roughly a sixth. Source: PBMCs, taken 5 days after the first yellow fever vaccination. These receptors came from a young man who received the YFV17D yellow fever vaccine.

The V and J genes are TRBV12-3 or TRBV12-4 and TRBJ1-4; 7 positions match TRBD1. This CDR3 has 14 residues. The V gene end was trimmed by 7 bases and the J gene end by 4 bases; junction bases not matched to a gene: 6. CDR3 nucleotide sequence: TGTGCCAGCAACACACAGGGGTATAATGAAAAACTGTTTTTT. Protein product: CASNTQGYNEKLFF.

The gene calls are TRBV7-3 and TRBJ2-1; TRBD2 aligns across 8 bases. The CDR3 covers 15 residues. V dropped 5 bases and J dropped 4; count of bases not matched to a gene: 7. Germline CDR1 reads SGHTA; CDR2 reads FQGTGA. DNA of the CDR3: TGTGCCAGCAGCCCGCAAGCGGGGGCGTACAATGAGCAGTTCTTC. Its protein is CASSPQAGAYNEQFF. Supplemented by reference TRBV7-3 and TRBJ2-1, the full variable domain reads GAGVSQTPSNKVTEKGKYVELRCDPISGHTALYWYRQSLGQGPEFLIYFQGTGAADDSGLPNDRFFAVRPEGSVSTLKIQRTERGDSAVYLCASSPQAGAYNEQFFGPGTRLTVL.

At least ten counts were recorded for this clonotype. This chain joins TRBV5-1 and TRBJ1-2, with TRBD1 as a possible D gene (6 bases). The CDR3 consists of 13 residues. From germline, CDR1 is SGHRS and CDR2 YFSETQ. The V end was cut by 4 bases, the J end by 8 bases, with 15 bases between. CDR3 DNA sequence: TGCGCCAGCAGCCCGGGACACGAAGGGGGCTACACCTTC. This codes for CASSPGHEGGYTF.

This clonotype was found a few times. V and J are TRBV29-1 and TRBJ1-1, with D possibly matching TRBD1 (5 bases). Per germline, CDR1 SQVTM and CDR2 ANQGSEA. This CDR3 has 13 residues. V lost 5 bases to trimming and J lost 7 bases, with 17 bases between them. CDR3 coding DNA: TGCAGCGTTCCGGCAGGGCGTACTCTTGAAGCTTTCTTT. This encodes CSVPAGRTLEAFF. The variable domain in full, with the rest retrieved from reference TRBV29-1 and TRBJ1-1, is SAVISQKPSRDICQRGTSLTIQCQVDSQVTMMFWYRQQPGQSLTLIATANQGSEATYESGFVIDKFPISRPNLTFSTLTVSNMSPEDSSIYLCSVPAGRTLEAFFGQGTRLTVV.

V and J are TRBV5-3 and TRBJ2-3, with TRBD1 matching 7 bases. TRBV5-3 is an ORF; its function is uncertain. V trimming: 4 bases; J trimming: 4 bases; junction bases outside the gene matches: 6. The CDR3 is 14 residues long. The CDR3 protein is CARSPGTASDTQYF. The CDR3 DNA reads as TGTGCCAGAAGCCCGGGGACAGCATCAGATACGCAGTATTTT.

This clonotype was detected a few times. In nucleotides, the CDR3 is TGCGCCAGCAGCAATCGCACTTCTGGCACCGGGGAGCTGTTTTTT. Amino acids: CASSNRTSGTGELFF. This rearrangement joins TRBV4-1 to TRBJ2-2; D not certain. The germline CDR1 and CDR2 sequences are MGHRA and YSYEKL. The CDR3 runs 15 residues. Trimming pared 5 bases from V and 4 bases from J, leaving 14 bases between.

This clonotype has ten or more counts. The chain links TRBV15 to TRBJ2-7; 9 bases match TRBD1. Germline V CDR1 and CDR2: LNHNV, YYDKDF (reference sequence). J was trimmed by 4 bases and V by 2 bases; bases with no gene match: 6. The CDR3 spans 15 residues. The CDR3 sequence is CATSRSGTGRYEQYF. In nucleotides, the CDR3 is TGTGCCACCAGCAGATCCGGGACAGGGCGGTACGAGCAGTACTTC.

Points on this clonotype: Because the CDR3 is missing its conserved closing phenylalanine or tryptophan, this is likely a read error. The genes are TRBV18 and TRBJ2-5; no clear D. Trimming pared 2 bases from V and 5 bases from J, leaving 12 bases between. CDR3 length equals 14 residues. The germline V gene encodes CDR1 KGHSH and CDR2 LQKENI. Here the CDR3 DNA reads TGTGCCAGCTCACCAAACGTAGGAGCGGAGACCCAGTACTCC. Protein product: CASSPNVGAETQYS.

This clonotype was found a few times. The chain combines TRBV6-2 or TRBV6-3 with TRBJ1-2; unclear D gene. CDR1 and CDR2 (germline): MNHEY, SVGEGT. V lost 6 bases and J 8 bases, leaving 16 bases between the germline ends. The CDR3 covers 13 residues. CDR3 in DNA: TGTGCCAGCAGCCAAGAAGGGTTCGGCGGCTACACCTTC. This gives the protein CASSQEGFGGYTF.

This clonotype was counted a few times. Written as DNA, the CDR3 is TGTGCCAGCAGCTTACCTTGGACGGACGACAATGAGCAGTTCTTC. Protein sequence: CASSLPWTDDNEQFF. The chain uses TRBV7-9 and TRBJ2-1; D ambiguous. In germline, CDR1 is SEHNR, CDR2 FQNEAQ (reference sequence). V lost 2 bases and J lost 5, with 13 bases in between. This CDR3 has 15 residues.

The chain uses TRBV7-3 and TRBJ2-5, with 8 bases lining up with TRBD1. In germline, CDR1 is SGHTA, CDR2 FQGTGA. The V and J ends lost 3 bases and 9 bases, in that order; junction bases with no gene match: 15. The CDR3 totals 16 residues. In nucleotides, the CDR3 is TGTGCCAGCAGCTTCGACGGGGACAGGCGTAGGGAGCCCCAGTACTTC. Its protein product is CASSFDGDRRREPQYF.

The gene calls are TRBV19 and TRBJ1-1; 8 bases match TRBD1. The V and J ends lost 5 bases and 1 base, in that order; junction bases with no gene match: 3. CDR1 is LNHDA and CDR2 is SQIVND in the germline V gene (reference sequence). The CDR3 length is 14 residues. CDR3 residues: CASSWGQANTEAFF. The CDR3 DNA sequence: TGTGCCAGTAGTTGGGGACAGGCGAACACTGAAGCTTTCTTT.

A few counts support this clonotype. The chain has TRBV2 and TRBJ1-5; 8 bases match TRBD1. Germline V gene lookup returns CDR1 SNHLY and CDR2 FYNNEI. The CDR3 loop spans 15 amino acids. The junction had 10 bases not matched to a gene; V was cut back by 6 bases and J by 6 bases. Here the CDR3 DNA reads TGTGCCAGCAGAGTAGACAGGGGCAAGTTTCAGCCCCAGCATTTT. Its translation: CASRVDRGKFQPQHF.

The CDR3 DNA reads TGTGCCAGCAGACAGGGAGAGGAGACAGATACGCAGTATTTT. The encoded protein is CASRQGEETDTQYF. V and J are TRBV6-1 and TRBJ2-3; perhaps TRBD1 as D (6 bases). CDR1 and CDR2 from the germline V gene are MNHNS and SASEGT. Trimming pared 6 bases from V and 3 bases from J, leaving 13 bases between. The CDR3 extends over 14 amino acids.

The chain combines TRBV4-2 with TRBJ2-7, with TRBD1 identical over 7 bases. V dropped 2 bases and J dropped 2; count of bases not matched to a gene: 6. This CDR3 region has 15 residues. Germline-derived CDR1 and CDR2 are LGHNA and YNFKEQ. CDR3 loop: CASSQPDREPYEQYF. As DNA, the CDR3 is TGTGCCAGCAGCCAACCAGACAGGGAACCCTACGAGCAGTACTTC.

This chain joins TRBV24-1 and TRBJ1-5, with a tentative D call TRBD1 (6 bases). This CDR3 is built from 18 residues. Trimming removed 5 bases from V and 2 bases from J, with 21 bases in between. In germline, CDR1 is KGHDR, CDR2 SFDVKD. The chain's CDR3 is CATSATLQTRGCNQPQHF. The CDR3 region has the DNA TGTGCCACCAGTGCCACTCTTCAAACCAGGGGATGCAATCAGCCCCAGCATTTT.

This clonotype was counted only a few times. The rearrangement joins TRBV12-3 or TRBV12-4 to TRBJ2-7; D remains unclear. This CDR3 contains 13 residues. The V end was cut by 5 bases, the J end by 4 bases, with 12 bases between. The CDR3: CASSVHGWYEQYV. The CDR3 DNA reads TGTGCCAGCAGTGTACACGGATGGTACGAGCAGTACGTC.

CDR3 region: CASSLLLNYGYTF. CDR3 sequence (DNA): TGTGCCAGCAGTTTATTACTTAACTATGGCTACACCTTC. The chain recombines TRBV12-3 or TRBV12-4 with TRBJ1-2; no reliable D call. The CDR3 loop spans 13 amino acids. Trimming pared 2 bases from V and 1 base from J, leaving 5 bases between.

The J gene is TRBJ2-5, the V gene TRBV6-5; D not resolved. The CDR3 contains 12 residues. From germline, CDR1 is MNHEY and CDR2 SVGAGI. Trimming left V 2 bases short and J 4 bases short, with 5 bases between. CDR3 sequence: CASSYNGETQYF. In DNA form, the CDR3 reads TGTGCCAGCAGTTACAACGGAGAGACCCAGTACTTC.

CDR3 sequence reads: CASSRGTASNQPQHF. For the CDR3, the DNA is TGTGCCAGCAGTCGAGGGACAGCTAGCAATCAGCCCCAGCATTTT. The V and J genes are TRBV6-1 and TRBJ1-5, with 7 bases lining up with TRBD1. The CDR3 spans 15 residues. CDR1 and CDR2 from the germline V gene are MNHNS and SASEGT. Unmatched junction bases numbered 4, after V lost 5 bases and J lost 0 bases.

This clonotype was counted between two and nine times. This chain joins TRBV5-1 and TRBJ1-1; D is unresolved. The CDR3 is 13 amino acids. Per germline, CDR1 SGHRS and CDR2 YFSETQ. Trimming stripped 5 bases from V and 3 bases from J, with 11 bases between. CDR3 nucleotides: TGCGCCAGCAGTTTTGTCGAACACACTGAAGCTTTCTTT. This sequence encodes CASSFVEHTEAFF.

The chain has TRBV6-2 or TRBV6-3 and TRBJ1-2; no definite D call. The CDR3 is 11 amino acids. Germline V lookup: CDR1 MNHEY, CDR2 SVGEGT. V shed 1 base and J shed 5 bases, with 2 bases lying between them. CDR3 sequence (DNA): TGTGCCAGCAGTTACTATTATGGCTACACCTTC. Translating gives CASSYYYGYTF.

V usage is TRBV7-2 and J usage is TRBJ2-3, with 8 bases that match TRBD2. Germline V gene data show CDR1 as SGHTA and CDR2 as FQGNSA. Germline trimming cut 1 base from V and 6 bases from J; bases unmatched to any gene: 12. The CDR3 runs to 17 residues. The CDR3 region is CASSLGARGAPLDTQYF. The CDR3 DNA reads as TGTGCCAGCAGCTTAGGCGCGCGGGGGGCCCCCCTTGATACGCAGTATTTT.

The V gene is TRBV27, the J gene TRBJ2-1, with 8 bases that match TRBD2. The CDR3 is 17 residues long. From germline, CDR1 is MNHEY and CDR2 SMNVEV (reference sequence). V shed 4 bases and J 3 bases; nucleotides not matched to a gene: 11. The CDR3 DNA reads as TGTGCCAGCAGTTCGCAACTACTAGCGGAGAACTACAATGAGCAGTTCTTC. Its protein is CASSSQLLAENYNEQFF.

V gene TRBV15 combines with J gene TRBJ2-3, with 7 bases identical to TRBD1. The germline V gene encodes CDR1 LNHNV and CDR2 YYDKDF (reference sequence). After removal of 1 base from V and 2 bases from J, the junction contained 6 bases not matched to a gene. This CDR3 has 16 residues. CDR3 sequence reads: CATSRGEGAVTDTQYF. In DNA form, the CDR3 reads TGTGCCACCAGCAGAGGTGAGGGGGCAGTCACAGATACGCAGTATTTT.

The J gene is TRBJ1-2, the V gene TRBV7-2; tentatively, D is TRBD1 (6 bases). CDR1 SGHTA and CDR2 FQGNSA come from the germline V gene. V lost 1 base and J 3 bases, leaving 12 bases between the germline ends. There are 15 residues in the CDR3. As DNA, the CDR3 is TGTGCCAGCAGCTTAGGTGGGGGGCCGTACTATGGCTACACCTTC. Its protein is CASSLGGGPYYGYTF.

This clonotype turned up a few times. This rearrangement joins TRBV27 to TRBJ2-7; 9 nucleotides line up with TRBD1. The trim removed 2 bases at V and 3 bases at J, leaving 5 bases unmatched. The germline CDR1 and CDR2 sequences are MNHEY and SMNVEV (reference sequence). The CDR3 has 15 residues. CDR3 DNA: TGTGCCAGCAGTTTAGTGGGACAGGGTGACTACGAGCAGTACTTC. It specifies CASSLVGQGDYEQYF.

This clonotype has a handful of counts. The gene calls are TRBV12-3 or TRBV12-4 and TRBJ2-3, with TRBD2 matching 15 bases. The CDR3 spans 17 residues. V was clipped by 6 bases and J by 5 bases; unmatched bases: 9. CDR3 bases: TGTGCCAGCAGCCACTGGACTAGCGGGGGGGCAAAAGATACGCAGTATTTT. Residues: CASSHWTSGGAKDTQYF.

The chain joins TRBV3-1 to TRBJ1-2; D remains unclear. Germline CDR1 and CDR2: LGHDT and YNNKEL (reference sequence). The length of the CDR3 is 13 residues. V dropped 1 base and J dropped 6 bases, with 9 bases sitting between them. The CDR3 region has the DNA TGTGCCAGCAGCCAAGGCCGGAGGCATGGCTACACCTTC. Its translation is CASSQGRRHGYTF.

This clonotype came up many times. The chain links TRBV7-2 to TRBJ2-1; TRBD2 aligns across 14 bases. In germline, CDR1 is SGHTA, CDR2 FQGNSA. V trimming: 5 bases; J trimming: 6 bases; junction bases outside the gene matches: 3. The CDR3 totals 15 residues. The CDR3 spells CASSPGLAGANEQFF. For the CDR3, the DNA is TGTGCCAGCAGCCCGGGACTAGCGGGGGCCAATGAGCAGTTCTTC.

This clonotype has a count of ten or more. This chain uses TRBV5-1 with TRBJ2-2, with D perhaps TRBD1 (6 bases). The CDR3 runs 16 residues. With 4 bases removed from V and 4 bases from J, the gap between germline ends came to 17 bases. Germline values: CDR1 SGHRS, CDR2 YFSETQ. CDR3 residues: CASSRLQGPGTGELFF. The CDR3 nucleotides read TGCGCCAGCAGCCGACTACAGGGCCCGGGCACCGGGGAGCTGTTTTTT.

This clonotype appeared a few times. The chain carries TRBV4-2 and TRBJ2-1, with 10 bases matching TRBD2. Germline V gene sequence: CDR1 LGHNA, CDR2 YNFKEQ. CDR3 length: 19 residues. V lost 3 bases, J lost 8 bases, and 19 bases stayed unmatched. This CDR3 is CASSHKGGLAGDGPDEQFF. In DNA, the CDR3 is TGTGCCAGCAGCCATAAAGGTGGGCTAGCGGGGGACGGGCCTGATGAGCAGTTCTTC.